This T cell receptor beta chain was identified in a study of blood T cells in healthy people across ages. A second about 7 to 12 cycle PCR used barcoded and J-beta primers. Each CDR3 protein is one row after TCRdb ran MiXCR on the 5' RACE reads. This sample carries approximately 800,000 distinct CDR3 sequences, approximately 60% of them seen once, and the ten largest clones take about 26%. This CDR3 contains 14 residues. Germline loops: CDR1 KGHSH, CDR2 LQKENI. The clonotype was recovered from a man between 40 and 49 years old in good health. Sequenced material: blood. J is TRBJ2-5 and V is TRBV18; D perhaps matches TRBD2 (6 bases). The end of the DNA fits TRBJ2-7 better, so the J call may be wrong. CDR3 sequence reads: CASSPRRDHYEQYF. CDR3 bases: TGTGCCAGCTCACCACGGAGGGACCACTACGAGCAGTACTTC.